The TCR beta chain described here comes from a study of shared clonotypes between healthy human individuals. Study summary: Three CD4 naive, three CD4 memory, two CD8 naive and one CD8 memory plate were used per donor. Study-level points and caveats: Memory subsets generally showed smaller estimated richness than naive subsets did.

Note on this clone: Its specificity is not known.

Repertoires were generated with immunoSEQ multiplex PCR, while TCRdb's copy carries only in-frame clones and drops some. The profile shows 1.6 million or so clones, 98% to 99% of them singletons. V was shortened by 3 bases and J by 3 bases, with 8 bases between the two germline ends. This CDR3 is 14 amino acids long. Germline CDR1 reads MNHNS; CDR2 reads SASEGT. The origin of this receptor is a man aged 30-40 years in good health. What was sequenced was naive CD4+ T cells sorted from blood. Subset given: CD45RA+ positively selected. The chain carries TRBV6-1 and TRBJ2-2; D is ambiguous. CDR3 in amino acids: CASSEAQYTGELFF. CDR3 coding DNA: TGTGCCAGCAGTGAGGCCCAATACACCGGGGAGCTGTTTTTT.